One and the same sample provided the 20 T cell receptor beta chains below, sequenced in a study of Ad26.COV2.S vaccination and SARS-CoV-2 variants. Treatment in this sample: 15 to 20 received Ad26.COV2.S at low or high dose, single or two shots; 5 received placebo; per-sample allocation not given. Samples were taken on day 63 after the first vaccine or placebo injection. Assay used: immunoSEQ multiplex PCR; TCRdb lists only in-frame clones, some missing. This sample has around 250,000 clones, with approximately 87% found just once. The specimen comprised peripheral blood, sampled in a trial of Ad26.COV2.S vaccine versus placebo. The receptors were gathered from a person aged 18 to 65 who received the Ad26.COV2.S COVID-19 vaccine or a placebo.

This clone was observed a handful of times. The CDR3 loop is CAWSVPGLASYEQYF. The CDR3 DNA is TGTGCCTGGAGTGTACCGGGACTAGCCTCCTACGAGCAGTACTTC. This sequence joins TRBV30 and TRBJ2-7; 9 nucleotides line up with TRBD2. V lost 0 bases and J lost 0; bases outside the gene matches: 3. The CDR3 sequence is 15 residues long. Per the germline V gene, CDR1 is GTSNPN and CDR2 is SVGIG (reference sequence). Drawing the rest from reference TRBV30 and TRBJ2-7, the complete variable domain is SQTIHQWPATLVQPVGSPLSLECTVEGTSNPNLYWYRQAAGRGLQLLFYSVGIGQISSEVPQNLSASRPQDRQFILSSKKLLLSDSGFYLCAWSVPGLASYEQYFGPGTRLTVT.

This clone occurred a few times. The rearrangement joins TRBV7-2 to TRBJ2-3; D gene uncertain. CDR3 length: 13 residues. Per the germline V gene, CDR1 is SGHTA and CDR2 is FQGNSA. V was pared by 1 base and J by 2 bases, with 4 bases between. The CDR3 reads CASSLGATDTQYF. The CDR3 nucleotides are TGTGCCAGCAGCTTAGGGGCCACAGATACGCAGTATTTT. The full variable domain, completed using reference TRBV7-2 and TRBJ2-3, is GAGVSQSPSNKVTEKGKDVELRCDPISGHTALYWYRQSLGQGLEFLIYFQGNSAPDKSGLPSDRFSAERTGGSVSTLTIQRTQQEDSAVYLCASSLGATDTQYFGPGTRLTVL.

With respect to this clone: The sample has other DNA sequences that encode this CDR3 too. The chain couples TRBV15 to TRBJ1-2; no firm D call. CDR1 and CDR2 from the germline V gene are LNHNV and YYDKDF (reference sequence). V was clipped by 3 bases and J by 2 bases, with 4 bases between them. The CDR3 totals 12 residues. The CDR3, as DNA: TGTGCCACCAGCAGGGCCAACTATGGCTACACCTTC. Protein product: CATSRANYGYTF.

J is TRBJ1-2 and V is TRBV30; 7 bases fit TRBD1. V gave up 3 bases and J gave up 3 bases; unmatched junction bases: 4. Germline CDR1 reads GTSNPN; CDR2 reads SVGIG (reference sequence). This CDR3 contains 13 residues. In nucleotides, the CDR3 is TGTGCCTGGAGATCGCAGGGGGACTATGGCTACACCTTC. Residues: CAWRSQGDYGYTF. The full variable domain, completed using reference TRBV30 and TRBJ1-2, is SQTIHQWPATLVQPVGSPLSLECTVEGTSNPNLYWYRQAAGRGLQLLFYSVGIGQISSEVPQNLSASRPQDRQFILSSKKLLLSDSGFYLCAWRSQGDYGYTFGSGTRLTVV.

This chain links TRBV7-9 with TRBJ1-4, with D perhaps TRBD1 (5 bases). Trimming took off 5 bases at V and 8 bases at J, with 24 bases between the two ends. Germline V gene data show CDR1 as SEHNR and CDR2 as FQNEAQ (reference sequence). CDR3 size: 17 residues. CDR3 bases: TGTGCCAGCAGCCCGATATGGGCGGACAAGGAAGGAGAAAAACTGTTTTTT. Encoded protein: CASSPIWADKEGEKLFF.

CDR3 DNA sequence: TGTGCCAGCAGCTCGCCTCCAATAGTGGGGATGATTGAAGCTTTCTTT. Protein product: CASSSPPIVGMIEAFF. V gene TRBV7-2 combines with J gene TRBJ1-1; D unclear. V was trimmed by 4 bases and J by 7 bases, leaving 22 bases between them. The CDR3 sequence is 16 residues long. Looked up from germline, CDR1 is SGHTA and CDR2 is FQGNSA.

V usage is TRBV7-2 and J usage is TRBJ2-3; the D is unclear. This CDR3 has 16 residues. V lost 1 base and J lost 5, with 16 bases in between. Germline V gene data show CDR1 as SGHTA and CDR2 as FQGNSA. The CDR3 here is CASSLVGLGSVDTQYF. For the CDR3, the DNA is TGTGCCAGCAGCTTAGTGGGCCTAGGGTCGGTAGATACGCAGTATTTT.

The V gene is TRBV12-5, the J gene TRBJ2-3; tentative D call: TRBD1 (6 bases). V lost 0 bases and J 4 bases, leaving 11 bases between the germline ends. Per the germline V gene, CDR1 is LGHNT and CDR2 is FRNRAP. The CDR3 contains 15 residues. Here the CDR3 DNA reads TGTGCTAGTGGTTTGGTAATGGGGGCCGCAGATACGCAGTATTTT. Encoded protein: CASGLVMGAADTQYF.

This chain links TRBV19 with TRBJ1-2; a weak D match, TRBD1 (6 bases). The CDR3 runs 13 residues. V shed 3 bases and J shed 4 bases, with 9 bases lying between them. CDR1 LNHDA and CDR2 SQIVND come from the germline V gene (reference sequence). The CDR3 nucleotides are TGTGCCAGTAGTATGGGCAGGGGCTATGGCTACACCTTC. This translates into CASSMGRGYGYTF. Looking up the rest from reference TRBV19 and TRBJ1-2 gives the full variable domain: DGGITQSPKYLFRKEGQNVTLSCEQNLNHDAMYWYRQDPGQGLRLIYYSQIVNDFQKGDIAEGYSVSREKKESFPLTVTSAQKNPTAFYLCASSMGRGYGYTFGSGTRLTVV.

The V call is TRBV4-1, the J call TRBJ2-2; possibly TRBD2 for D (6 bases). The CDR3 contains 15 residues. Germline V lookup: CDR1 MGHRA, CDR2 YSYEKL. V gave up 5 bases and J gave up 0 bases, with 10 bases separating them. As DNA, the CDR3 is TGCGCCAGCAGCGGCGGGACTTCGAACACCGGGGAGCTGTTTTTT. Its protein product is CASSGGTSNTGELFF.

This clone was observed a few times. V and J are TRBV5-1 and TRBJ2-7; D gene ambiguous. This CDR3 is 13 amino acids long. The germline V gene has CDR1 SGHRS and CDR2 YFSETQ. Trimming shortened V by 0 bases and J by 7 bases, and 11 bases separated the two germline ends. CDR3 DNA sequence: TGCGCCAGCAGCTTGGTTGGCCAGGTAGAGCAGTACTTC. The encoded protein is CASSLVGQVEQYF.

V and J are TRBV2 and TRBJ2-3, with D tentatively TRBD1 (5 bases). V shed 4 bases and J shed 1 base, with 9 bases lying between them. This CDR3 has 14 amino acids. Germline CDR1 SNHLY, CDR2 FYNNEI. CDR3 in DNA: TGTGCCAGCAGTGGAACACAGGGCACAGATACGCAGTATTTT. It yields the protein CASSGTQGTDTQYF.

The chain couples TRBV5-4 to TRBJ1-2; 9 bases align to TRBD1. The ends lost 4 bases at V and 1 base at J; junction bases unmatched: 5. CDR1 and CDR2 from the germline V gene are SGHNT and YYREEE (reference sequence). The CDR3 contains 15 residues. The CDR3 is CASSQGQGGNYGYTF. The CDR3 DNA reads TGTGCCAGCAGCCAGGGACAGGGCGGTAACTATGGCTACACCTTC.

This sequence joins TRBV25-1 and TRBJ1-2, with D unclear. CDR1 is MGHDK, CDR2 SYGVNS, per germline. The CDR3 runs to 11 residues. V lost 4 bases, J lost 8 bases, and 8 bases lay in between. The DNA for the CDR3 is TGTGCCAGCAGTGCTTCCCGGGGCTACACCTTC. This gives the protein CASSASRGYTF.

J is TRBJ1-2 and V is TRBV4-1; 8 bases are shared with TRBD1. Germline-derived CDR1 and CDR2 are MGHRA and YSYEKL. J was trimmed by 9 bases and V by 2 bases; bases with no gene match: 11. This CDR3 spans 15 amino acids. The CDR3 DNA reads as TGCGCCAGCAGCCAATCTCCGGGACAGGCTTTTAGCTACACCTTC. Encoded protein: CASSQSPGQAFSYTF.

The V gene is TRBV18, the J gene TRBJ2-2; D not resolved. V was trimmed by 3 bases and J by 0 bases, leaving 8 bases between them. The CDR3 is made up of 15 amino acids. The germline gives CDR1 KGHSH, CDR2 LQKENI. The CDR3, as DNA: TGTGCCAGCTCACCCCTCCCAGCGAACACCGGGGAGCTGTTTTTT. Protein product: CASSPLPANTGELFF.

The rearrangement joins TRBV5-1 to TRBJ2-7; 7 bases match TRBD2. With V trimmed by 0 bases and J by 0 bases, 3 bases remained unmatched. This CDR3 region has 15 residues. Looked up from germline, CDR1 is SGHRS and CDR2 is YFSETQ. CDR3 region: CASSLAGGSSYEQYF. CDR3 DNA: TGCGCCAGCAGCTTGGCCGGCGGGAGCTCCTACGAGCAGTACTTC.

The chain links TRBV7-9 to TRBJ1-1, with D unclear. CDR3 length equals 15 residues. The ends were cut back, 1 base at V and 0 bases at J, with 9 bases in the middle. The germline V gene has CDR1 SEHNR and CDR2 FQNEAQ (reference sequence). The CDR3 nucleotides read TGTGCCAGCAGCTTAGAGGGCGCAATGAACACTGAAGCTTTCTTT. Protein product: CASSLEGAMNTEAFF. The full variable domain, with the rest looked up from reference TRBV7-9 and TRBJ1-1, is DTGVSQNPRHKITKRGQNVTFRCDPISEHNRLYWYRQTLGQGPEFLTYFQNEAQLEKSRLLSDRFSAERPKGSFSTLEIQRTEQGDSAMYLCASSLEGAMNTEAFFGQGTRLTVV.

The chain uses TRBV7-2 and TRBJ1-1; D unclear. This CDR3 contains 10 residues. CDR1 is SGHTA, CDR2 FQGNSA, per germline. The V end was cut by 7 bases, the J end by 0 bases, with 0 bases between. This CDR3 reads CASMNTEAFF. CDR3 in DNA: TGTGCCAGCATGAACACTGAAGCTTTCTTT.

This clone was seen only once. The V gene is TRBV11-2, the J gene TRBJ2-7; 8 nucleotides line up with TRBD1. CDR3 length: 15 residues. The germline CDR1 and CDR2 sequences are SGHAT and FQNNGV. Trimming took 5 bases from V and 3 from J; bases not matched to a gene: 9. The CDR3 nucleotides are TGTGCCAGCAGCGCAAAGGGACAGGACGTCTACGAGCAGTACTTC. It yields the protein CASSAKGQDVYEQYF.